These 28 T cell receptor beta chains came from one sample sequenced in a study of prognosis after radiotherapy for stage I lung cancer. Two-round multiplex PCR amplified TCR beta CDR3 from genomic DNA. It was primers specific to each TRBV and TRBJ gene that first-round PCR used. TCRdb fed the multiplex PCR reads into MiXCR, producing one record per CDR3 protein. The profile shows 51,000 or so distinct CDR3 sequences, less than 35% of them singletons. Sequencing used PBMCs, obtained before or after stereotactic body radiation therapy (not recorded which). These receptors originate from a donor aged 50 or older with non-small cell lung cancer.

Remarks on this clonotype: A much larger clone differs from this one at a single base, so this may be a read error. The chain links TRBV9 to TRBJ1-3, with D uncertain. Germline lookup yields CDR1 SGDLS and CDR2 YYNGEE. The CDR3 has 14 amino acids. The DNA for the CDR3 is TGTGCCAGCGGCGTAGGCCGCTCTGGAAACACCATATATTTT. It translates to CASGVGRSGNTIYF.

In this sample, this clonotype turned up many times. The chain has TRBV12-3 or TRBV12-4 and TRBJ2-2, with D maybe TRBD1 (6 bases). The CDR3 extends over 15 amino acids. Trimming removed 5 bases from V and 4 bases from J, with 14 bases in between. CDR3 in amino acids: CASSPSTGFTGELFF. The CDR3 DNA reads TGTGCCAGCAGTCCCTCGACAGGATTCACCGGGGAGCTGTTTTTT.

The chain uses TRBV11-2 and TRBJ1-2; D is unresolved. Looked up from germline, CDR1 is SGHAT and CDR2 is FQNNGV. There are 13 residues in the CDR3. Trimming removed 5 bases from V and 4 bases from J, with 11 bases in between. The CDR3 sequence is CASSASPGYGYTF. CDR3 nucleotides: TGTGCCAGCAGCGCGAGCCCAGGCTATGGCTACACCTTC.

This chain uses TRBV18 with TRBJ2-4; 10 bases map to TRBD1. In germline, CDR1 is KGHSH, CDR2 LQKENI. V gave up 1 base and J gave up 6 bases; unmatched junction bases: 9. This CDR3 contains 17 residues. CDR3 sequence: CASSPLEGTGALNIQYF. CDR3 in DNA: TGTGCCAGCTCACCACTGGAGGGGACAGGGGCACTAAACATTCAGTACTTC.

This clonotype was recorded at least ten times. The V and J genes are TRBV5-1 and TRBJ1-4; TRBD1 matches 9 bases. Germline V gene data show CDR1 as SGHRS and CDR2 as YFSETQ. V trimming: 4 bases; J trimming: 8 bases; junction bases outside the gene matches: 9. The CDR3 runs 15 residues. CDR3 sequence (DNA): TGCGCCAGCAGCCCCTCCGGGACAGGGATGGAAAAACTGTTTTTT. This sequence encodes CASSPSGTGMEKLFF.

Concerning this clonotype itself: Since a much larger clone is just one base distant, this may be a read error. The CDR3 nucleotides are TGTGCCAGTGGTATGGGTTCGGTCGATCAGTACTTC. Its translation: CASGMGSVDQYF. The chain joins TRBV19 to TRBJ2-7, with D hard to call. The germline CDR1 and CDR2 sequences are LNHDA and SQIVND (reference sequence). This CDR3 region has 12 residues.

This clonotype was seen at least ten times. The V and J genes are TRBV12-3 or TRBV12-4 and TRBJ1-2; 9 bases line up with TRBD1. V lost 7 bases, J lost 6 bases, and 3 bases stayed unmatched. The CDR3 is 12 amino acids. The CDR3 loop is CASNRGLDGYTF. CDR3 nucleotides: TGTGCCAGCAACAGGGGGCTCGATGGCTACACCTTC.

The J gene is TRBJ2-7, the V gene TRBV9; D is possibly TRBD1 (6 bases). Trimming pared 0 bases from V and 3 bases from J, leaving 13 bases between. The CDR3 is made up of 15 amino acids. The germline gives CDR1 SGDLS, CDR2 YYNGEE. The DNA of the CDR3 is TGTGCCAGCAGCGTAGGTCCACAGGGAGTCTACGAGCAGTACTTC. This gives the protein CASSVGPQGVYEQYF.

This clonotype was recorded many times. V gene TRBV7-2 combines with J gene TRBJ2-7; TRBD1 matches 8 bases. CDR1 SGHTA and CDR2 FQGNSA come from the germline V gene. This CDR3 has 14 residues. V gave up 5 bases and J gave up 4 bases; unmatched junction bases: 7. DNA of the CDR3: TGTGCCAGCAGCGGGGACAGGTTCACTTACGAGCAGTACTTC. Amino acid sequence: CASSGDRFTYEQYF. Filled out from reference TRBV7-2 and TRBJ2-7, the complete variable domain reads GAGVSQSPSNKVTEKGKDVELRCDPISGHTALYWYRQSLGQGLEFLIYFQGNSAPDKSGLPSDRFSAERTGGSVSTLTIQRTQQEDSAVYLCASSGDRFTYEQYFGPGTRLTVT.

In the case of this clonotype: A read error is possible here, since a much larger clone lies one base away. The CDR3 DNA reads TGTGCCATCAGTGAGTCGTCTTTGGCAGACAATCAGCCCCAGCATTTT. This codes for CAISESSLADNQPQHF. The chain joins TRBV10-3 to TRBJ1-5; D is ambiguous. The ends were cut back, 0 bases at V and 3 bases at J, with 12 bases in the middle. Germline loops: CDR1 ENHRY, CDR2 SYGVKD. This CDR3 contains 16 residues.

For this clonotype: A read error is likely here: a far larger clone is one base away. A read error is likely, as this CDR3 ends without the conserved phenylalanine or tryptophan. The V gene is TRBV6-2 or TRBV6-3, the J gene TRBJ2-7; D perhaps matches TRBD2 (5 bases). Per the germline V gene, CDR1 is MNHEY and CDR2 is SVGEGT. V lost 10 bases, J lost 9 bases, and 16 bases lay in between. This CDR3 is built from 11 residues. CDR3 in DNA: TGTGCCACCGGACTCCCCCTCGGGCAGTACTTA. It is translated as CATGLPLGQYL.

About this clonotype: The junction departs from germline at one end; a sequencing error may be responsible. The rearrangement links TRBV6-1 to TRBJ1-5, with a possible D match to TRBD1 (5 bases). Germline V gives CDR1 MNHNS, CDR2 SASEGT. There are 13 residues in the CDR3. For the CDR3, the DNA is TGTGCCAGAACCAGGGAAAGGGGTCAGCCACAGCATTTT. This translates into CARTRERGQPQHF.

The V call is TRBV12-3 or TRBV12-4, the J call TRBJ2-2; D possibly uses TRBD1 or TRBD2 (5 bases each). V shed 1 base and J shed 9 bases, with 12 bases lying between them. This CDR3 is built from 14 residues. In nucleotides, the CDR3 is TGTGCCAGCAGTTTAGACACACGGGGCCGGGAGCTGTTTTTT. Translating it yields CASSLDTRGRELFF.

This clonotype was detected many times. The rearrangement uses TRBV5-1 and TRBJ2-3; 9 bases map to TRBD2. Trimming at V came to 3 bases and at J to 0 bases, leaving 2 bases not matched to a gene. The length of the CDR3 is 15 residues. From germline, CDR1 is SGHRS and CDR2 YFSETQ. The CDR3 spells CASSYLAGSTDTQYF. The CDR3 coding sequence is TGCGCCAGCAGCTATCTAGCGGGGAGCACAGATACGCAGTATTTT. Looking up the rest from reference TRBV5-1 and TRBJ2-3 gives the full variable domain: KAGVTQTPRYLIKTRGQQVTLSCSPISGHRSVSWYQQTPGQGLQFLFEYFSETQRNKGNFPGRFSGRQFSNSRSEMNVSTLELGDSALYLCASSYLAGSTDTQYFGPGTRLTVL.

In this sample, this clonotype turned up many times. This chain links TRBV7-2 with TRBJ2-2; D gene ambiguous. This CDR3 is 12 amino acids long. V lost 3 bases and J 7 bases, leaving 6 bases between the germline ends. The germline V gene encodes CDR1 SGHTA and CDR2 FQGNSA. CDR3 region: CASSFSYGELFF. In DNA, the CDR3 is TGTGCCAGCAGCTTTTCTTACGGGGAGCTGTTTTTT.

About this clonotype itself: A far larger clone is a single base away, which makes a read error likely. This rearrangement joins TRBV11-1 to TRBJ2-1, with 7 positions matching TRBD2. The tail of the sequence fits TRBJ2-5 better, so the J call may be wrong. The CDR3 length is 13 residues. Germline assignment: CDR1 SGHAT and CDR2 FQDESV (reference sequence). The CDR3 bases are TGTGCCAGCAGCTTATGTAGCGGGGAGACCCAGTACTTC. Translated, it gives CASSLCSGETQYF.

This clonotype was seen ten or more times. This chain connects TRBV6-2 or TRBV6-3 to TRBJ2-3; the D is unclear. CDR3 length: 18 residues. From germline, CDR1 is MNHEY and CDR2 SVGEGT. Trimming stripped 8 bases from V and 4 bases from J, with 28 bases between. The CDR3 here is CASPGQWTAPYRPDTQYF. Here the CDR3 DNA reads TGTGCCAGCCCCGGGCAGTGGACCGCCCCCTATCGGCCAGATACGCAGTATTTT.

This clonotype has at least ten counts. The genes are TRBV5-1 and TRBJ2-1; no clear D. Between the trimmed V and J ends, which lost 5 bases and 6 bases, there was a span of 12 bases. Germline CDR1 SGHRS, CDR2 YFSETQ. This CDR3 region has 13 residues. The CDR3: CASRPNDGNEQFF. As DNA, the CDR3 is TGCGCCAGCAGACCTAATGACGGCAATGAGCAGTTCTTC.

There are many counts of this clonotype. The chain links TRBV2 to TRBJ1-1; 7 bases are a match to TRBD1. Germline values: CDR1 SNHLY, CDR2 FYNNEI. J gave up 3 bases and V 7 bases, and 2 bases lay outside the gene matches. The CDR3 is made up of 12 amino acids. Written as DNA, the CDR3 is TGTGCCAGCATGACAGGGCACACTGAAGCTTTCTTT. This sequence encodes CASMTGHTEAFF.

The chain couples TRBV7-2 to TRBJ2-2; D uncertain. CDR3 length equals 12 residues. Germline-derived CDR1 and CDR2 are SGHTA and FQGNSA. V gave up 9 bases and J gave up 9 bases, with 14 bases separating them. The CDR3 DNA reads TGTGCCAGAGGCCCTTTGGGTAGGGAGCTGTTTTTT. Protein sequence: CARGPLGRELFF.

For this clonotype: Since a much larger clone is just one base distant, this may be a read error. It is likely a read error, because the conserved phenylalanine at the end of the CDR3 is missing. The chain recombines TRBV10-3 with TRBJ1-2; D is unresolved. The length of the CDR3 is 12 residues. Trimming took 5 bases from V and 5 from J, leaving 9 bases between them. CDR1 is ENHRY and CDR2 is SYGVKD in the germline V gene. The CDR3 is CAISQNGYGYTL. The CDR3 coding sequence is TGTGCCATCAGTCAAAACGGTTATGGCTACACCCTC.

This clonotype was recorded many times. V gene TRBV28 combines with J gene TRBJ2-7; 8 nucleotides agree with TRBD1. Germline CDR1 reads MDHEN; CDR2 reads SYDVKM. The CDR3 runs to 12 residues. V shed 6 bases, J shed 9 bases, and the junction held 7 bases outside the gene matches. The CDR3 is CASSLRGLGQYF. In DNA, the CDR3 is TGTGCCAGCAGCCTCAGGGGGCTGGGGCAGTACTTC.

This clonotype was detected many times. The V call is TRBV9, the J call TRBJ2-5; 12 bases agree with TRBD2. The CDR3 spans 15 residues. The V segment lost 2 bases and the J segment 5 bases; nucleotides outside the gene matches: 4. Germline assignment: CDR1 SGDLS and CDR2 YYNGEE. CDR3 amino acids: CASSVTSGRKETQYF. CDR3 bases: TGTGCCAGCAGCGTCACTAGCGGGAGGAAGGAGACCCAGTACTTC.

The sample holds many counts of this clonotype. J is TRBJ1-2 and V is TRBV5-4; 7 nucleotides line up with TRBD1. The trim removed 0 bases at V and 9 bases at J, leaving 11 bases unmatched. CDR1 is SGHNT and CDR2 is YYREEE in the germline V gene (reference sequence). The CDR3 covers 15 residues. The DNA of the CDR3 is TGTGCCAGCAGCTTGGCGGCAGGGGGGTCTGTCAGCTACACCTTC. Residues: CASSLAAGGSVSYTF.

In the case of this clonotype: The junction departs from germline at one end; a sequencing error may be responsible. The J gene is TRBJ1-1, the V gene TRBV6-5; the D is unclear. Germline V CDR1 and CDR2: MNHEY, SVGAGI. The CDR3 is 14 amino acids. CDR3 nucleotides: TGTGCCAGCAGTTACTCGCGTGTGAACATTGAAGCTTTCTTT. Amino acids: CASSYSRVNIEAFF.

On this clonotype itself: This may arise from a read error, as a much more abundant clone is one base away. The genes are TRBV7-7 and TRBJ2-5; 9 bases align to TRBD1. Germline V gene sequence: CDR1 SSHAT, CDR2 FNYEAQ (reference sequence). There are 16 residues in the CDR3. CDR3 bases: TGTGCTAGCAGCTTACTCGGACAGGGGTTAGGAGAGACCAAGTACTTC. Its protein is CASSLLGQGLGETKYF.

This clonotype was observed at least ten times. This chain connects TRBV5-1 to TRBJ1-1; a possible D gene is TRBD1 (5 bases). This CDR3 spans 14 amino acids. Germline CDR1 is SGHRS and CDR2 is YFSETQ. Trimming stripped 2 bases from V and 0 bases from J, with 8 bases between. CDR3: CASSFGGLNTEAFF. CDR3 DNA sequence: TGCGCCAGCAGCTTCGGGGGACTGAACACTGAAGCTTTCTTT.

Comments on this clonotype: One base away lies a much larger clone, so this may be a sequencing read error. This chain joins TRBV5-8 and TRBJ2-7; D is unclear. The CDR3 extends over 11 amino acids. Germline V gene data show CDR1 as SGHTS and CDR2 as YDEGEE. Between the trimmed V and J ends, which lost 4 bases and 6 bases, there was a span of 8 bases. CDR3 sequence: CASSRKSEQYF. In DNA, the CDR3 is TGTGCCAGCAGCCGCAAATCCGAGCAGTACTTC.